The 6 T cell receptor beta chains below all came from one sample that was sequenced in a study of glioma-infiltrating T cells after dendritic cell vaccination. Time point denoted: after dendritic cell vaccination, including at tumor progression/relapse. The method was immunoSEQ multiplex PCR; TCRdb's version includes in-frame clones alone and lacks a portion of them. The sample contains approximately 60,000 clones, roughly nine tenths of which appear only once. The input for sequencing was blood, taken after dendritic cell vaccination. The origin of the receptors is a human donor with glioblastoma.

This sequence joins TRBV6-5 and TRBJ1-1; 10 bases align to TRBD1. V shed 4 bases, J shed 4 bases, and the junction held 9 bases outside the gene matches. This CDR3 has 16 amino acids. Germline V lookup: CDR1 MNHEY, CDR2 SVGAGI. This CDR3 is CASSSGTGVFGTEAFF. Here the CDR3 DNA reads TGTGCCAGCAGTTCCGGGACAGGGGTTTTTGGCACTGAAGCTTTCTTT.

This chain links TRBV2 with TRBJ2-1, with TRBD2 matching 14 bases. The CDR3 contains 17 residues. V was clipped by 6 bases and J by 0 bases; unmatched bases: 4. Germline V gives CDR1 SNHLY, CDR2 FYNNEI. In DNA form, the CDR3 reads TGTGCCAGCAGAAGACTAGCGGGGGGGGGCTCCTACAATGAGCAGTTCTTC. Translation: CASRRLAGGGSYNEQFF.

The V gene is TRBV30, the J gene TRBJ2-1; the match to TRBD2 covers 14 bases. The ends lost 8 bases at V and 9 bases at J; junction bases unmatched: 6. Per the germline V gene, CDR1 is GTSNPN and CDR2 is SVGIG (reference sequence). The CDR3 is 13 amino acids. CDR3: CAGLAGGQGEQFF. For the CDR3, the DNA is TGTGCCGGACTAGCGGGAGGCCAAGGTGAGCAGTTCTTC.

The rearrangement links TRBV5-1 to TRBJ1-4; 10 positions agree with TRBD1. The CDR3 spans 16 residues. V lost 3 bases and J lost 2; bases outside the gene matches: 4. Germline CDR1 and CDR2: SGHRS and YFSETQ. Written as DNA, the CDR3 is TGCGCCAGCAGCTGGGACAGGGGTGGGACTAATGAAAAACTGTTTTTT. Amino acid sequence: CASSWDRGGTNEKLFF.

This clone was detected only a few times. V gene TRBV7-2 combines with J gene TRBJ1-5; perhaps TRBD1 as D (6 bases). This CDR3 contains 12 residues. The V gene's germline CDR1 is SGHTA and CDR2 FQGNSA. V was cut by 8 bases and J by 4 bases, with 9 bases left in between. This chain's CDR3 is CASAGQNQPQHF. CDR3 bases: TGTGCCAGCGCCGGACAGAATCAGCCCCAGCATTTT.

The chain combines TRBV27 with TRBJ2-7; 8 bases fit TRBD1. The CDR3 runs 14 residues. V shed 5 bases and J 5 bases; nucleotides not matched to a gene: 8. CDR1 is MNHEY and CDR2 is SMNVEV in the germline V gene (reference sequence). CDR3 protein: CASSTNTGGNEQYF. CDR3 bases: TGTGCCAGCAGTACTAACACAGGGGGGAACGAGCAGTACTTC.